The entry below gives a single TCR beta chain sequence along with its context. Antigen specificity is unknown. J gave up 6 bases and V 5 bases, and 6 bases lay outside the gene matches. CDR1 MDHEN and CDR2 SYDVKM come from the germline V gene. This CDR3 has 15 residues. Using a J-beta primer mix together with a sample-barcoded 5' primer, a second PCR was run for roughly 7 to 12 cycles. TCRdb reprocessed the 5' RACE reads with MiXCR, giving one entry per CDR3 protein. The table includes about 800,000 distinct CDR3 sequences, 20% to 30% detected once. The data were taken from a study of blood T cells in healthy people across ages. Findings and limits, study-wide: Unsorted PBMCs blocked a conclusive comparison of naive and antigen-experienced cells.

Aged about 6 to 95, donors were systemically healthy Caucasians from Russia. The same sample was also used in a study of T cells of mothers and their children. That paper states: A handful of children, together with their three healthy Caucasian mothers, made up the donors. Related mother and child pairs showed slightly greater overlap (not significant) than unrelated pairs did.

Source material: blood. This TCR was recovered from a boy younger than 18 in good health. This chain connects TRBV28 to TRBJ1-4; 10 bases are shared with TRBD1. The DNA of the CDR3 is TGTGCCAGCAGTACTCGGGACAGGGGTTATGAAAAACTGTTTTTT. Its translation is CASSTRDRGYEKLFF.